Below are 13 T cell receptor beta chains sequenced from a single sample in a study of T cell changes during pregnancy in multiple sclerosis (dated by TCRdb to about 2019). The library was produced with the immunoSEQ multiplex PCR assay. Here the immuneACCESS table is served through TCRdb, limited to in-frame sequences with V and J called. Missing clones are a known gap in these copies; in checked studies unresolved V genes cover under half, and the rest lacks a known reason. In all, the sample holds some 76,000 clones, and approximately 91% of those were seen once. About 0.27% of the sample is held by the ten biggest clonotypes. The input for sequencing was CD4+ T cells from peripheral blood mononuclear cells, taken after pregnancy. Source of these receptors: a female donor with multiple sclerosis, enrolled in a pregnancy study.

The gene calls are TRBV7-6 and TRBJ2-2, with 12 bases lining up with TRBD2. This CDR3 spans 15 amino acids. Germline V gene data show CDR1 as SGHVS and CDR2 as FNYEAQ. V was clipped by 4 bases and J by 5 bases; unmatched bases: 2. The CDR3 nucleotides are TGTGCCAGCAGCTCGACTAGCGGGGGTACCGGGGAGCTGTTTTTT. Translated: CASSSTSGGTGELFF. Based on the CDR3 plus reference TRBV7-6 and TRBJ2-2, the full variable domain is GAGVSQSPRYKVTKRGQDVALRCDPISGHVSLYWYRQALGQGPEFLTYFNYEAQQDKSGLPNDRFSAERPEGSISTLTIQRTEQRDSAMYRCASSSTSGGTGELFFGEGSRLTVL.

V usage is TRBV7-3 and J usage is TRBJ2-1; 10 nucleotides agree with TRBD2. V was clipped by 3 bases and J by 6 bases; unmatched bases: 5. The germline V gene has CDR1 SGHTA and CDR2 FQGTGA. This CDR3 has 15 residues. CDR3 sequence (DNA): TGTGCCAGCAGCTTGACTAGCGGGCCATTCAATGAGCAGTTCTTC. This encodes CASSLTSGPFNEQFF. The whole variable domain, remainder taken from reference TRBV7-3 and TRBJ2-1, is GAGVSQTPSNKVTEKGKYVELRCDPISGHTALYWYRQSLGQGPEFLIYFQGTGAADDSGLPNDRFFAVRPEGSVSTLKIQRTERGDSAVYLCASSLTSGPFNEQFFGPGTRLTVL.

The rearrangement uses TRBV30 and TRBJ2-1, with D tentatively TRBD1 (5 bases). CDR3 length: 15 amino acids. Germline CDR1 GTSNPN, CDR2 SVGIG (reference sequence). V was shortened by 2 bases and J by 7 bases, with 18 bases between the two germline ends. This CDR3 is CAWSSDTRRDNEQFF. The CDR3 nucleotides are TGTGCCTGGAGTTCGGACACCCGAAGAGATAATGAGCAGTTCTTC.

This chain links TRBV19 with TRBJ1-5; 7 bases are a match to TRBD1. Germline-derived CDR1 and CDR2 are LNHDA and SQIVND (reference sequence). The trim removed 4 bases at V and 3 bases at J, leaving 6 bases unmatched. The CDR3 is 15 residues long. The DNA of the CDR3 is TGTGCCAGTAGTACGCCACAGGGGACCAATCAGCCCCAGCATTTT. Amino acid sequence: CASSTPQGTNQPQHF.

This rearrangement joins TRBV20-1 to TRBJ1-1; D is unresolved. This CDR3 has 11 amino acids. Germline CDR1 and CDR2: DFQATT and SNEGSKA (reference sequence). V dropped 3 bases and J dropped 5 bases, with 7 bases sitting between them. CDR3 nucleotides: TGCAGTGCTAGTTATGAGACTGAAGCTTTCTTT. Translated: CSASYETEAFF.

The rearrangement joins TRBV7-3 to TRBJ2-3, with TRBD2 matching 11 bases. Germline V CDR1 and CDR2: SGHTA, FQGTGA. V shed 5 bases and J 5 bases; nucleotides not matched to a gene: 9. The CDR3 is 16 residues long. The CDR3, as DNA: TGTGCCAGCAGCCCTGGGACTAGCGGAGGTGAAGATACGCAGTATTTT. This codes for CASSPGTSGGEDTQYF.

V usage is TRBV7-3 and J usage is TRBJ2-1; 14 bases agree with TRBD2. The J segment lost 4 bases and the V segment lost 2 bases, leaving 4 bases of the junction unmatched. CDR1 and CDR2 (germline): SGHTA, FQGTGA. This CDR3 is built from 17 residues. In nucleotides, the CDR3 is TGTGCCAGCAGCTTAGGGACTAGCGGGAGACTATACAATGAGCAGTTCTTC. It codes for CASSLGTSGRLYNEQFF. The variable domain in full, completed from reference TRBV7-3 and TRBJ2-1, reads GAGVSQTPSNKVTEKGKYVELRCDPISGHTALYWYRQSLGQGPEFLIYFQGTGAADDSGLPNDRFFAVRPEGSVSTLKIQRTERGDSAVYLCASSLGTSGRLYNEQFFGPGTRLTVL.

The V and J genes are TRBV27 and TRBJ1-5; D perhaps matches TRBD1 (6 bases). Germline assignment: CDR1 MNHEY and CDR2 SMNVEV (reference sequence). This CDR3 region has 15 residues. V gave up 5 bases and J gave up 7 bases, with 18 bases separating them. CDR3 loop: CASSQRAGGGQPQHF. In DNA, the CDR3 is TGTGCCAGCAGTCAACGTGCGGGGGGCGGGCAGCCCCAGCATTTT.

This clone appeared a few times. This rearrangement joins TRBV7-8 to TRBJ2-7; 9 bases are shared with TRBD2. Unmatched junction bases numbered 5, after V lost 2 bases and J lost 3 bases. This CDR3 is 15 amino acids long. Germline V gene sequence: CDR1 SGHVS, CDR2 FQNEAQ. The CDR3 loop is CASSLRSGGFYEQYF. CDR3 in DNA: TGTGCCAGCAGCTTAAGGAGCGGGGGGTTCTACGAGCAGTACTTC.

This chain uses TRBV30 with TRBJ1-4; D is perhaps TRBD1 (5 bases). The germline CDR1 and CDR2 sequences are GTSNPN and SVGIG (reference sequence). The CDR3 length is 13 residues. Trimming shortened V by 4 bases and J by 3 bases, and 9 bases separated the two germline ends. CDR3 sequence: CAWTRAANEKLFF. In DNA form, the CDR3 reads TGTGCCTGGACCAGGGCGGCTAATGAAAAACTGTTTTTT.

This chain uses TRBV30 with TRBJ1-1; the D is unclear. This CDR3 has 13 residues. Germline CDR1 reads GTSNPN; CDR2 reads SVGIG (reference sequence). The V end was cut by 3 bases, the J end by 3 bases, with 11 bases between. The CDR3 region is CAWRLERDTEAFF. The DNA of the CDR3 is TGTGCCTGGAGACTTGAGAGGGACACTGAAGCTTTCTTT.

The table lists this clone with a count of one. The chain has TRBV5-1 and TRBJ1-2; TRBD1 agrees at 8 bases. CDR3 length equals 15 residues. Germline V CDR1 and CDR2: SGHRS, YFSETQ. V trimming: 1 base; J trimming: 4 bases; junction bases outside the gene matches: 6. CDR3 in amino acids: CASSLTPGQVYGYTF. The DNA for the CDR3 is TGCGCCAGCAGCTTGACCCCGGGACAGGTCTATGGCTACACCTTC.

This chain joins TRBV7-8 and TRBJ1-1; D is unresolved. V was pared by 2 bases and J by 1 base, with 8 bases between. The CDR3 sequence is 14 residues long. Germline V gene data show CDR1 as SGHVS and CDR2 as FQNEAQ. The CDR3 loop is CASSLREENTEAFF. The CDR3 coding sequence is TGTGCCAGCAGCTTAAGAGAGGAGAACACTGAAGCTTTCTTT.